Presented here are 26 T cell receptor beta chains from one specimen sequenced in a study of blood T cell repertoires in COVID-19. Sequenced by immunoSEQ multiplex PCR; TCRdb stores in-frame clones only, minus some. The sample yields tens of thousands of clones, about four fifths seen once. Sequenced sample: peripheral blood. The receptor source for this set is a human donor with acute or convalescent COVID-19. The donor label of this sample is uncertain.

The V and J genes are TRBV9 and TRBJ1-1, with D unresolved. CDR3 size: 14 residues. Per the germline V gene, CDR1 is SGDLS and CDR2 is YYNGEE. V was pared by 6 bases and J by 1 base, with 13 bases between. CDR3 sequence: CASTALYGNTEAFF. The CDR3 nucleotides read TGTGCCAGCACCGCCCTCTATGGGAACACTGAAGCTTTCTTT.

The chain joins TRBV2 to TRBJ1-1, with no clear D. The CDR3 runs to 13 residues. Germline CDR1 reads SNHLY; CDR2 reads FYNNEI. Trimming took off 6 bases at V and 3 bases at J, with 11 bases between the two ends. In DNA, the CDR3 is TGTGCCAGCAGCGTCACAGCCTACACTGAAGCTTTCTTT. This codes for CASSVTAYTEAFF.

The genes are TRBV28 and TRBJ2-7; D not resolved. This CDR3 region has 12 residues. Trimming shortened V by 3 bases and J by 6 bases, and 9 bases separated the two germline ends. Looked up from germline, CDR1 is MDHEN and CDR2 is SYDVKM. The CDR3 DNA reads as TGTGCCAGCAGTTTGGCCTTGTTCGAGCAGTACTTC. Translation: CASSLALFEQYF.

The J gene is TRBJ1-2, the V gene TRBV2; 8 positions match TRBD1. With 3 bases clipped from V and 3 bases from J, the junction kept 12 bases outside the gene matches. The CDR3 extends over 17 amino acids. Germline CDR1 SNHLY, CDR2 FYNNEI. This chain's CDR3 is CASSDPRAGGAYYGYTF. CDR3 bases: TGTGCCAGCAGTGATCCCCGGGCAGGGGGCGCCTACTATGGCTACACCTTC.

The chain links TRBV5-6 to TRBJ1-2; 8 positions agree with TRBD1. V was clipped by 4 bases and J by 8 bases; unmatched bases: 7. Germline V CDR1 and CDR2: SGHDT, YYEEEE. The CDR3 consists of 13 residues. The CDR3 is CASSPGTGVGYTF. CDR3 bases: TGTGCCAGCAGCCCCGGGACAGGTGTAGGCTACACCTTC.

This clone has a single count. The genes are TRBV7-2 and TRBJ2-7, with D tentatively TRBD1 (6 bases). Germline V gives CDR1 SGHTA, CDR2 FQGNSA. The CDR3 covers 15 residues. The ends were cut back, 5 bases at V and 0 bases at J, with 14 bases in the middle. The CDR3 loop reads CASSLGRQASYEQYF. The CDR3 DNA is TGTGCCAGCAGCCTTGGGCGACAGGCCTCCTACGAGCAGTACTTC.

This clone occurred a few times. The chain carries TRBV2 and TRBJ2-5; 7 bases line up with TRBD1. This CDR3 is 16 amino acids long. The ends lost 3 bases at V and 5 bases at J; junction bases unmatched: 12. Germline V gives CDR1 SNHLY, CDR2 FYNNEI. The CDR3 protein is CASSDFGTELGETQYF. DNA for the CDR3: TGTGCCAGCAGTGATTTCGGGACAGAATTAGGGGAGACCCAGTACTTC.

The V call is TRBV6-2 or TRBV6-3, the J call TRBJ1-5; no definite D call. Germline V gives CDR1 MNHEY, CDR2 SVGEGT. V lost 3 bases to trimming and J lost 2 bases, with 8 bases between them. The CDR3 extends over 14 amino acids. The CDR3 spells CASSYGSGNQPQHF. In DNA, the CDR3 is TGTGCCAGCAGTTATGGCTCTGGCAATCAGCCCCAGCATTTT.

This clone was seen a single time. The rearrangement links TRBV11-2 to TRBJ1-1; unclear D gene. The V gene lost 3 bases and the J gene lost 1 base, with 9 bases spanning the gap. CDR1 SGHAT and CDR2 FQNNGV come from the germline V gene. The CDR3 length is 14 residues. The DNA for the CDR3 is TGTGCCAGCAGCTTCTTGCGGGCGAACACTGAAGCTTTCTTT. Its protein is CASSFLRANTEAFF.

The CDR3, as DNA: TGTGCCAGCAGAGGCGGGACAGGGGGCTATGGCTACACCTTC. Encoded protein: CASRGGTGGYGYTF. The V call is TRBV2, the J call TRBJ1-2, with 11 bases lining up with TRBD1. CDR1 is SNHLY and CDR2 is FYNNEI in the germline V gene. This CDR3 has 14 residues. Trimming removed 6 bases from V and 4 bases from J; junction bases left unmatched: 4.

The gene calls are TRBV2 and TRBJ1-1; 8 bases fit TRBD1. Per the germline V gene, CDR1 is SNHLY and CDR2 is FYNNEI. The V segment lost 5 bases and the J segment 2 bases; nucleotides outside the gene matches: 4. This CDR3 comprises 14 residues. CDR3: CASSQTGVNTEAFF. DNA for the CDR3: TGTGCCAGCAGTCAGACAGGGGTTAACACTGAAGCTTTCTTT.

The rearrangement joins TRBV19 to TRBJ1-2, with unresolved D. The CDR3 extends over 15 amino acids. Trimming cost V 0 bases and J 4 bases, with 12 bases left between them. Germline CDR1 reads LNHDA; CDR2 reads SQIVND (reference sequence). The CDR3 sequence is CASSIDRRQLYGYTF. CDR3 nucleotide sequence: TGTGCCAGTAGTATAGATCGCCGTCAACTCTATGGCTACACCTTC.

There are many counts of this clone. The chain is built from TRBV13 and TRBJ1-3; D remains unclear. This CDR3 comprises 14 residues. Trimming removed 3 bases from V and 0 bases from J, with 6 bases in between. CDR1 is PRHDT and CDR2 is FYEKMQ in the germline V gene (reference sequence). CDR3 DNA: TGTGCCAGCAGCTTGTCGAGCTCTGGAAACACCATATATTTT. This translates into CASSLSSSGNTIYF.

The chain couples TRBV10-3 to TRBJ1-1; 9 bases are shared with TRBD1. The germline gives CDR1 ENHRY, CDR2 SYGVKD. The CDR3 contains 16 residues. V lost 9 bases to trimming and J lost 4 bases; unmatched junction nucleotides: 15. The chain's CDR3 is CAIRPPDGQGTTEAFF. The CDR3 nucleotides are TGTGCCATTCGTCCCCCAGATGGACAGGGGACCACTGAAGCTTTCTTT.

The chain links TRBV9 to TRBJ2-7, with a tentative D call TRBD1 (5 bases). Per the germline V gene, CDR1 is SGDLS and CDR2 is YYNGEE. The length of the CDR3 is 14 residues. Deletions cut 3 bases from V and 2 bases from J, with 12 bases between. The CDR3 loop reads CASSETVEPYEQYF. As DNA, the CDR3 is TGTGCCAGCAGCGAGACAGTCGAACCCTACGAGCAGTACTTC. The full variable domain, rest sourced from reference TRBV9 and TRBJ2-7, is DSGVTQTPKHLITATGQRVTLRCSPRSGDLSVYWYQQSLDQGLQFLIQYYNGEERAKGNILERFSAQQFPDLHSELNLSSLELGDSALYFCASSETVEPYEQYFGPGTRLTVT.

The chain employs TRBV28 and TRBJ2-7, with 7 bases identical to TRBD1. CDR3 size: 15 residues. The germline CDR1 and CDR2 sequences are MDHEN and SYDVKM. V gave up 3 bases and J gave up 0 bases; unmatched junction bases: 5. As DNA, the CDR3 is TGTGCCAGCAGTTTGTCGACAGGGAGCTCCTACGAGCAGTACTTC. Protein sequence: CASSLSTGSSYEQYF.

This rearrangement joins TRBV13 to TRBJ2-5; D not certain. V was pared by 2 bases and J by 9 bases, with 16 bases between. The germline CDR1 and CDR2 sequences are PRHDT and FYEKMQ (reference sequence). The length of the CDR3 is 14 residues. CDR3 residues: CASSLRQIKAPQYF. For the CDR3, the DNA is TGTGCCAGCAGCTTACGGCAGATAAAAGCGCCCCAGTACTTC.

J is TRBJ1-6 and V is TRBV4-1; the match to TRBD1 covers 10 bases. The trim removed 7 bases at V and 9 bases at J, leaving 6 bases unmatched. Germline V lookup: CDR1 MGHRA, CDR2 YSYEKL. The CDR3 sequence is 14 residues long. The CDR3 coding sequence is TGCGCCAGCAAACCCGGACAGGGGGTTTCACCCCTCCACTTT. This encodes CASKPGQGVSPLHF.

The chain combines TRBV27 with TRBJ2-7; tentative D call: TRBD1 (5 bases). The CDR3 extends over 13 amino acids. The germline V gene encodes CDR1 MNHEY and CDR2 SMNVEV (reference sequence). The V end was cut by 7 bases, the J end by 3 bases, with 13 bases between. The CDR3 loop is CASKGQGYYEQYF. The DNA of the CDR3 is TGTGCCAGCAAGGGTCAGGGATACTACGAGCAGTACTTC.

The chain recombines TRBV2 with TRBJ2-5, with D unclear. Germline V gives CDR1 SNHLY, CDR2 FYNNEI. CDR3 length: 14 residues. Between the trimmed V and J ends, which lost 7 bases and 0 bases, there was a span of 12 bases. The CDR3 DNA reads as TGTGCCAGCACCCCCGCACCTAACCAAGAGACCCAGTACTTC. It is translated as CASTPAPNQETQYF.

This clone appeared a single time. The genes are TRBV7-9 and TRBJ1-1; possible D gene TRBD1, 6 bases. Germline-derived CDR1 and CDR2 are SEHNR and FQNEAQ (reference sequence). V was shortened by 3 bases and J by 5 bases, with 13 bases between the two germline ends. This CDR3 comprises 14 residues. CDR3 bases: TGTGCCAGCAGCTTTAAAGGGGGAGAGACTGAAGCTTTCTTT. Translation gives CASSFKGGETEAFF.

The table lists this clone with a count of one. The rearrangement links TRBV20-1 to TRBJ1-1; D gene uncertain. Germline CDR1 and CDR2: DFQATT and SNEGSKA (reference sequence). The CDR3 loop spans 12 amino acids. Trimming cost V 3 bases and J 3 bases, with 8 bases left between them. The CDR3 here is CSASPGDTEAFF. CDR3 bases: TGCAGTGCTAGTCCGGGAGACACTGAAGCTTTCTTT.

This clone was detected a few times. This chain links TRBV9 with TRBJ2-1; 7 bases agree with TRBD2. With 1 base clipped from V and 0 bases from J, the junction kept 1 base outside the gene matches. The CDR3 loop spans 15 amino acids. The germline V gene has CDR1 SGDLS and CDR2 YYNGEE. The CDR3 nucleotides read TGTGCCAGCAGCGTACGCGGGGGCTCCTACAATGAGCAGTTCTTC. Encoded protein: CASSVRGGSYNEQFF.

The gene calls are TRBV4-2 and TRBJ2-1; 7 bases agree with TRBD2. Trimming took 3 bases from V and 5 from J; bases not matched to a gene: 13. Looked up from germline, CDR1 is LGHNA and CDR2 is YNFKEQ. The CDR3 has 17 residues. The CDR3 sequence is CASSQDRGLAANNEQFF. In DNA form, the CDR3 reads TGTGCCAGCAGCCAGGACCGGGGTCTAGCGGCTAACAATGAGCAGTTCTTC.

This clone was seen just once. The CDR3 DNA reads as TGTGCCAGCAGCGCGTTCACTGGAGACTATGGCTACACCTTC. Protein: CASSAFTGDYGYTF. The chain joins TRBV28 to TRBJ1-2, with D unresolved. The ends were cut back, 6 bases at V and 3 bases at J, with 14 bases in the middle. CDR1 is MDHEN, CDR2 SYDVKM, per germline. The CDR3 length is 14 residues.

The chain recombines TRBV4-2 with TRBJ2-5; unclear D gene. Per the germline V gene, CDR1 is LGHNA and CDR2 is YNFKEQ. Trimming took 2 bases from V and 3 from J, leaving 7 bases between them. The CDR3 covers 13 residues. The CDR3 region is CASSQYSEETQYF. In nucleotides, the CDR3 is TGTGCCAGCAGCCAATATTCCGAAGAGACCCAGTACTTC.